The present T cell receptor beta chain was sequenced within a study of CD4 T cells in relation to SARS-CoV-2 and coronaviruses. Looking at the study overall: Shared crossreactive spike epitopes were mapped to their HLA restriction.

Before the COVID-19 pandemic, during about 2010-2019, CD4+ T cells were taken from unexposed donors. To note about this clone: Antigen unknown.

Notes on the study in general: No crossreactivity against non-spike viral proteins was tested here.

This table comes from immunoSEQ multiplex PCR, and its TCRdb copy is limited to in-frame clones, with some not included. The sample consists of approximately 70,000 clones, 80% to 95% of them appearing once. Sequencing input: naive CD4+ T cells from PBMCs. The subset here: naive CD4+ T cells isolated by negative enrichment. This receptor was identified in a human donor in good health.

The CDR3 is CASSEGNYGYTF. CDR3 bases: TGTGCCAGCAGCGAGGGGAACTATGGCTACACCTTC. V is TRBV5-6 and J is TRBJ1-2; possible D gene TRBD1, 5 bases. The germline V gene has CDR1 SGHDT and CDR2 YYEEEE. CDR3 length equals 12 residues. Between the trimmed V and J ends, which lost 4 bases and 2 bases, there was a span of 6 bases.